The clone carrying this T cell receptor (beta chain) has a handful of counts. What it binds is unknown. V lost 5 bases and J lost 5, with 7 bases in between. The CDR3 runs to 11 residues. In germline, CDR1 is MNHNS, CDR2 SASEGT. In the PCR, 60 Vbeta and 13 Jbeta primers were used. Only in-frame clones appear in the TCRdb table, and some are missing; sequencing was by immunoSEQ multiplex PCR. The data show roughly 170,000 clones, with 80% seen just once and more than 5.5% held by the top ten. These data originate in a study of cytomegalovirus exposure and HLA in healthy donors. Study-level results: Certain sequence variants were highly shared and formed a cluster, and this cluster was likely a sequencing artifact. Accurate prediction of most subjects' HLA-A and HLA-B alleles from TCR beta sequences was reported.

Sample: PBMCs. V gene TRBV6-1 combines with J gene TRBJ2-7; the D gene is possibly TRBD1 (5 bases). The receptor comes from a young man in good health and CMV-seropositive. The CDR3 coding sequence is TGTGCCAGCAGTACAGGCCACGAGCAGTACTTC. The encoded protein is CASSTGHEQYF.